Listed below are T cell receptor beta chains from one sample, sequenced in a study of cytotoxic CD8 clonotypes in ibrutinib-treated CLL. Here immunoSEQ multiplex PCR was the method, and the copy in TCRdb shows in-frame clones only, minus some. The sample lists around 310,000 clones; 70% to 80% were seen once. The specimen was PBMCs, collected before ibrutinib treatment. Receptors were obtained from a human donor with chronic lymphocytic leukemia. Both conserved end residues are part of each CDR3.

j_call: TRBJ2-1
v_call: TRBV28
cdr3_aa: CASSFPGVSYNEQFF

j_call: TRBJ2-5
v_call: TRBV5-4
cdr3_aa: CASSSGTEQETQYF

j_call: TRBJ1-1
v_call: TRBV30
cdr3_aa: CAGTGFEAFF

j_call: TRBJ2-5
v_call: TRBV25-1
cdr3_aa: CASRIPRGETQYF

j_call: TRBJ2-3
v_call: TRBV19
cdr3_aa: CASTGTSGSYWPNTDTQYF

j_call: TRBJ2-7
v_call: TRBV5-1
cdr3_aa: CASSWGLAFSYEQYF

j_call: TRBJ2-7
v_call: TRBV7-2
cdr3_aa: CASSPSSGRSYEQYF

j_call: TRBJ2-7
v_call: TRBV5-4
cdr3_aa: CASSTGRWHEQYF

j_call: TRBJ2-3
v_call: TRBV15
cdr3_aa: CATSREQPSTDTQYF

j_call: TRBJ1-3
v_call: TRBV11-3
cdr3_aa: CASSTSRETGNTIYF

j_call: TRBJ2-5
v_call: TRBV4-1
cdr3_aa: CASSQDRGLAGEGQETQYF

j_call: TRBJ2-5
v_call: TRBV6-5
cdr3_aa: CASSYSTLAGGNAQYF

j_call: TRBJ2-3
v_call: TRBV11-1
cdr3_aa: CASSRLAVSSTDTQYF

j_call: TRBJ2-2
v_call: TRBV10-3
cdr3_aa: CATKSGPWGGELFF

j_call: TRBJ2-1
v_call: TRBV30
cdr3_aa: CAWGEAGPNEQFF

j_call: TRBJ2-2
v_call: TRBV6-5
cdr3_aa: CASTSLAANTGELFF

j_call: TRBJ2-2
v_call: TRBV30
cdr3_aa: CAWTFSSGELFF

j_call: TRBJ1-1
v_call: TRBV5-4
cdr3_aa: CASSLARVPNTEAFF

j_call: TRBJ1-2
v_call: TRBV27
cdr3_aa: CASSHRGGETYGYTF

j_call: TRBJ2-1
v_call: TRBV9
cdr3_aa: CASSVGGPAYNEQFF

j_call: TRBJ2-7
v_call: TRBV20-1
cdr3_aa: CSARLINEQYF

j_call: TRBJ2-7
v_call: TRBV5-1
cdr3_aa: CASSLVDRIYSYEQYF

j_call: TRBJ1-2
v_call: TRBV19
cdr3_aa: CASSPGGDNYGYTF

j_call: TRBJ1-5
v_call: TRBV2
cdr3_aa: CASTSDRGNQPQHF

j_call: TRBJ1-1
v_call: TRBV27
cdr3_aa: CASRQGFEAFF

j_call: TRBJ2-1
v_call: TRBV2
cdr3_aa: CASSGQEQFF

j_call: TRBJ2-1
v_call: TRBV4-1
cdr3_aa: CASSQDTSSGVGDEQFF

j_call: TRBJ2-1
v_call: TRBV7-8
cdr3_aa: CASSLASHNKFF

j_call: TRBJ1-1
v_call: TRBV6-5
cdr3_aa: CASSRSGLASEAFF

j_call: TRBJ2-7
v_call: TRBV20-1
cdr3_aa: CSARTVREQYF

j_call: TRBJ1-1
v_call: TRBV18
cdr3_aa: CASLDNANGEAFF

j_call: TRBJ2-2
v_call: TRBV30
cdr3_aa: CAWSPDRGLAETNTGELFF

j_call: TRBJ1-1
v_call: TRBV29-1
cdr3_aa: CSVGRDVLNTEAFF

j_call: TRBJ1-3
v_call: TRBV18
cdr3_aa: CASSPNREDTIYF

j_call: TRBJ1-2
v_call: TRBV28
cdr3_aa: CASSLAGVNYGYTF

j_call: TRBJ2-7
v_call: TRBV6-1
cdr3_aa: CATFGSYEQYF

j_call: TRBJ1-2
v_call: TRBV7-2
cdr3_aa: CASSLKFAGVYGYTF

j_call: TRBJ2-5
v_call: TRBV5-6
cdr3_aa: CASSRRRTQYF

j_call: TRBJ2-5
v_call: TRBV29-1
cdr3_aa: CSVAFRTWETQYF

j_call: TRBJ2-3
v_call: TRBV6-6
cdr3_aa: CASKVTSGSTDTQYF

j_call: TRBJ2-3
v_call: TRBV5-4
cdr3_aa: CASSSTSGSTDTQYF

j_call: TRBJ2-7
v_call: TRBV5-1
cdr3_aa: CASSWYRGGFDEQYF

j_call: TRBJ2-7
v_call: TRBV11-2
cdr3_aa: CASSFLAGGYEQYF

j_call: TRBJ2-7
v_call: TRBV5-6
cdr3_aa: CASSRQGAWYEQYF

j_call: TRBJ2-3
v_call: TRBV12-5
cdr3_aa: CASGLSYSARQGQDTQYF

j_call: TRBJ2-7
v_call: TRBV5-1
cdr3_aa: CASSQDRVNYEQYF

j_call: TRBJ2-1
v_call: TRBV5-7
cdr3_aa: CASSPSSGLPYNEQFF

j_call: TRBJ1-4
v_call: TRBV5-6
cdr3_aa: CASSLASGVREKLFF